This entry features one TCR beta chain sequence. No antigen is known for it. This specimen belongs to a study of Ad26.COV2.S vaccination and SARS-CoV-2 variants. Background on the study: Ad26.COV2.S arm of COV1001 included the donor. Ad26.COV2.S shots went into the muscle once or twice, 56 days apart.

General study points: Total T cell responses may have been underestimated by the TCR breadth and depth analyses.

Treatment denoted: around 19 received Ad26.COV2.S at low or high dose, single or two shots; roughly five received placebo; per-sample allocation not given. Sample collection was performed on day 63 after the first vaccine or placebo injection. Measured with immunoSEQ multiplex PCR; TCRdb has only the in-frame clones, and not every one. The data contain about 450,000 clones, approximately 89% of them singletons. Sequences were derived from peripheral blood, sampled in a trial of Ad26.COV2.S vaccine versus placebo. The origin of this receptor is a person between 18 and 60 years old who received the Ad26.COV2.S COVID-19 vaccine or a placebo.

CDR3 in DNA: TGCGCCAGCACATCCCTCGGTCAGGGCGATGGCTACACCTTC. It specifies CASTSLGQGDGYTF. The rearrangement joins TRBV4-3 to TRBJ1-2; D might be TRBD1 (5 bases). Germline V gene data show CDR1 as LGHNA and CDR2 as YSLEER. Trimming shortened V by 7 bases and J by 6 bases, and 18 bases separated the two germline ends. This CDR3 region has 14 residues.